These T cell receptor beta chains were read from a single sample in a study of blood T cell repertoires in COVID-19. Profiling relied on immunoSEQ multiplex PCR, and the TCRdb table lists in-frame clones only, not all of them. The profile shows tens of thousands of clones, roughly nine tenths of them singletons. Sequenced sample: peripheral blood. These receptors came from an older woman with COVID-19, enrolled during active disease. Each CDR3 is given with its conserved first and last residue. A D gene is named only where the DNA matches it firmly. Clone size is not always given. Where it is, it says once, few, many or a class for expanded clones.

clone size	V gene	D gene	J gene	CDR3 DNA	CDR3 protein
-	TRBV13	-	TRBJ1-4	TGTGCCAGCAGCTCCCCGAGAGGGGAAAAACTGTTTTTT	CASSSPRGEKLFF
-	TRBV6-2/TRBV6-3	TRBD2	TRBJ2-5	TGTGCCAGCAGTTCGACTAGCGGGAGGGCCGACGAGACCCAGTACTTC	CASSSTSGRADETQYF
-	TRBV10-1	-	TRBJ2-7	TGCGCCAGCAGTGCAGGGGTTTACGAGCAGTACTTC	CASSAGVYEQYF
-	TRBV27	-	TRBJ2-1	TGTGCCAGCAGTTTTCGGCAGACGGGACTGGATTTCAATGAGCAGTTCTTC	CASSFRQTGLDFNEQFF
-	TRBV10-3	-	TRBJ1-1	TGTGCCATCAGTGACAGGGGAGACTGGTCTAGCACTGAAGCTTTCTTT	CAISDRGDWSSTEAFF
-	TRBV4-1	TRBD2	TRBJ2-7	TGCGCCAGCAGCCAAGAAATAGCGGGGACTAGCTTTTACGAGCAGTACTTC	CASSQEIAGTSFYEQYF
-	TRBV7-2	TRBD2	TRBJ2-7	TGTGCCAGCAGCGCCGTAGCGGGAGAGGGGTACGAGCAGTACTTC	CASSAVAGEGYEQYF
few	TRBV27	-	TRBJ1-2	TGTGCCAGCAGCCAGGGGAACTATGGCTACACCTTC	CASSQGNYGYTF
-	TRBV6-5	TRBD2	TRBJ2-7	TGTGCCAGCAGCAGCGGGAGAACGTCCTACGAGCAGTACTTC	CASSSGRTSYEQYF
-	TRBV30	-	TRBJ2-7	TGTGCCTGGAGTGGTCCTAGCGTGTACTCCTACGAGCAGTACTTC	CAWSGPSVYSYEQYF
-	TRBV5-8	-	TRBJ2-2	TGTGCCAGCAGCCCTCAGGGCAGGAGCACCGGGGAGCTGTTTTTT	CASSPQGRSTGELFF
-	TRBV18	TRBD2	TRBJ2-2	TGTGCCAGCTCACCAAGGTACCAGGGGTCTAGCGGGAGAAGTTCGGGAACCGGGGAGCTGTTTTTT	CASSPRYQGSSGRSSGTGELFF
few	TRBV28	TRBD1	TRBJ1-6	TGTGCCAGCAACCATACAGGGGGCTTGTCACCCCTCCACTTT	CASNHTGGLSPLHF
-	TRBV7-3	-	TRBJ2-2	TGTGCCAGCAGCCCCTGGGACACGAACACCGGGGAGCTGTTTTTT	CASSPWDTNTGELFF
-	TRBV7-8	-	TRBJ1-2	TGTGCCAGCAGCTTAGTTGCAGACTATGGCTACACCTTC	CASSLVADYGYTF
few	TRBV19	TRBD1	TRBJ1-5	TGTGCCAGTAGTGCACGGACAGGTAGCAATCAGCCCCAGCATTTT	CASSARTGSNQPQHF
-	TRBV27	TRBD2	TRBJ2-7	TGTGCCAGCAGGATAGCGGGCTCCTACGAGCAGTACTTC	CASRIAGSYEQYF
once	TRBV7-2	TRBD1	TRBJ2-2	TGTGCCAGCAGCCAGGGGGTTACCGGGGAGCTGTTTTTT	CASSQGVTGELFF
-	TRBV3-1/TRBV3-2	-	TRBJ1-2	TGTGCCAGCAGCGAGACAGGTTACTATGGCTACACCTTC	CASSETGYYGYTF
-	TRBV19	TRBD1	TRBJ2-5	TGTGCCAGTAGTGTGACAGGGCTCCAAGAGACCCAGTACTTC	CASSVTGLQETQYF
-	TRBV4-1	TRBD2	TRBJ2-7	TGCGCCAGCAGCCAAGAGGAGCGGGGCTCCTACGAGCAGTACTTC	CASSQEERGSYEQYF
once	TRBV19	-	TRBJ1-3	TGTGCCAGTAGTCAGGGTAGTAGTGGAAACACCATATATTTT	CASSQGSSGNTIYF
-	TRBV6-4	-	TRBJ1-2	TGTGCCAGCAGTGAAAGAGCGGAAACATTCTATGGCTACACCTTC	CASSERAETFYGYTF
few	TRBV21-1	-	TRBJ1-5	TGTGCCAGCAGCGAAGTCCGCGATCAATTGGGCAATCAGCCCCAGCATTTT	CASSEVRDQLGNQPQHF
-	TRBV28	-	TRBJ1-6	TGTGCCAGCAGTTCCCTCGCGTATAATTCACCCCTCCACTTT	CASSSLAYNSPLHF
-	TRBV9	-	TRBJ2-1	TGTGCCAGCAGCCGAGGGGGAGCTGAGCAGTTCTTC	CASSRGGAEQFF
-	TRBV5-4	TRBD2	TRBJ2-7	TGTGCCAGCAGCACAGGGACTAGCGGGATTCGTTTCCCCTACGAGCAGTACTTC	CASSTGTSGIRFPYEQYF
-	TRBV2	-	TRBJ2-1	TGTGCCAGCTCCCGGAGTGGCGGATACAATGAGCAGTTCTTC	CASSRSGGYNEQFF
-	TRBV5-8	-	TRBJ2-3	TGTGCCAGCCGCCCCTTTGGGGGAGGCAGCACAGATACGCAGTATTTT	CASRPFGGGSTDTQYF
-	TRBV9	-	TRBJ1-3	TGTGCCAGCAGGCGAGGTGCCAGCCGCTCTGGAAACACCATATATTTT	CASRRGASRSGNTIYF
once	TRBV5-1	TRBD2	TRBJ2-7	TGCGCCAGCAGCCATCCACTAGCGGGAGATGAGCAGTACTTC	CASSHPLAGDEQYF
-	TRBV19	TRBD1	TRBJ1-5	TGTGCCAGTAGTATCTTTAAACCCCCGACAGGGAGCAATCAGCCCCAGCATTTT	CASSIFKPPTGSNQPQHF
once	TRBV5-8	TRBD1	TRBJ1-5	TGTGCCAGCAGCGCCACGGGACAGGGGGCTGGGCAGCCCCAGCATTTT	CASSATGQGAGQPQHF
-	TRBV9	-	TRBJ2-3	TGTGCCAGCAGCGTAACCCTAGCCCCAGATACGCAGTATTTT	CASSVTLAPDTQYF
-	TRBV6-2/TRBV6-3	TRBD1	TRBJ1-6	TGTGCCAGCAGTTACCGAACAGGGGGCTATAATTCACCCCTCCACTTT	CASSYRTGGYNSPLHF
once	TRBV28	-	TRBJ2-6	TGTGCCAGCCGCGGACTATTATCTGGGGCCAACGTCCTGACTTTC	CASRGLLSGANVLTF
-	TRBV19	TRBD1	TRBJ2-7	TGTGCCAGTAGTAAAACAGGGGCCGGATACGAGCAGTACTTC	CASSKTGAGYEQYF
-	TRBV7-9	-	TRBJ1-4	TGTGCCAGCAGCTTAGCGATCCTTGGACACCTGTTTTTT	CASSLAILGHLFF
-	TRBV6-5	TRBD1	TRBJ2-2	TGTGCCAGCAGTTACTCTAGACAGGGCCCCGGGGAGCTGTTTTTT	CASSYSRQGPGELFF
-	TRBV18	TRBD1	TRBJ1-5	TGTGCCAGCTCATGGGACAGGGAAATTCAGCCCCAGCATTTT	CASSWDREIQPQHF
-	TRBV28	TRBD1	TRBJ1-5	TGTGCCAGCAGCTCCTCTGGACAGGCTATAAGGCAGCCCCAGCATTTT	CASSSSGQAIRQPQHF
-	TRBV12-5	-	TRBJ1-2	TGTGCTAGTGGTTTGGCCCTCGGGGGAGGCTATGGCTACACCTTC	CASGLALGGGYGYTF
-	TRBV5-1	-	TRBJ1-5	TGCGCCAGCAGCCCGGACACCTTTAGCAATCAGCCCCAGCATTTT	CASSPDTFSNQPQHF
once	TRBV4-3	-	TRBJ1-3	TGCGCCAGCAGCCAATCCCCGGGGGACCCTGGAAACACCATATATTTT	CASSQSPGDPGNTIYF
-	TRBV7-2	TRBD1	TRBJ1-1	TGTGCCAGCAGCACATCCGGGACAGGGCTCACTGAAGCTTTCTTT	CASSTSGTGLTEAFF
-	TRBV19	-	TRBJ2-5	TGTGCCAGTAGTATGGTCAAGGGGGAGACCCAGTACTTC	CASSMVKGETQYF
once	TRBV18	-	TRBJ2-7	TGTGCCAGCTCATCTTGGGCACGACCCTACGAGCAGTACTTC	CASSSWARPYEQYF
-	TRBV6-5	TRBD1	TRBJ1-5	TGTGCCAGCGGACGACAGGGGGCCAATCAGCCCCAGCATTTT	CASGRQGANQPQHF
-	TRBV29-1	TRBD2	TRBJ2-2	TGCAGCGTCGGACTAGCGGGAGGCAACGGGGAGCTGTTTTTT	CSVGLAGGNGELFF
-	TRBV18	TRBD2	TRBJ2-7	TGTGCCAGCTCACCATTTAGCGGGAGCTCCTACGAGCAGTACTTC	CASSPFSGSSYEQYF
once	TRBV2	TRBD2	TRBJ2-7	TGTGCCAGCAGTGAATTACTAGCGGGAGGGCCTTTCTCCTACGAGCAGTACTTC	CASSELLAGGPFSYEQYF
-	TRBV10-2	-	TRBJ1-5	TGCGCCAGCAGTGAGTCAACAGGGAGTAAACAGCCCCAGCATTTT	CASSESTGSKQPQHF
-	TRBV29-1	-	TRBJ2-1	TGCAGCGTGGGGCCAGCGAAGGGTGAGCAGTTCTTC	CSVGPAKGEQFF
-	TRBV6-1	TRBD1	TRBJ1-2	TGTGCCAGCAGTGAGGGGACAGGGCTTTATGGCTACACCTTC	CASSEGTGLYGYTF
-	TRBV10-3	-	TRBJ2-7	TGTGCCATCAGTATCTCCATCCGACAGGCCTCCTACGAGCAGTACTTC	CAISISIRQASYEQYF